These 20 T cell receptor beta chains were sequenced from one sample in a study of T cell responses to AZD1222 COVID-19 vaccine. TCRdb keeps only in-frame clones here, not all; method: immunoSEQ multiplex PCR. This sample has approximately 89,000 clones, with just over 85% found just once. This material consisted of peripheral blood, taken 28 days after the second AZD1222 dose. These receptors were taken from an adult who received the AZD1222 COVID-19 vaccine.

The genes are TRBV3-1 (or the pseudogene TRBV3-2) and TRBJ2-7, with TRBD1 matching over 9 bases. Germline-derived CDR1 and CDR2 are LGHDT and YNNKEL (reference sequence). V lost 4 bases and J lost 4; bases outside the gene matches: 8. The CDR3 runs to 15 residues. The CDR3 nucleotides are TGTGCCAGCAGCCCGTCCGGGACAGGGTCATACGAGCAGTACTTC. Translating it yields CASSPSGTGSYEQYF.

This chain joins TRBV7-2 and TRBJ2-1; TRBD2 matches 8 bases. The V gene's germline CDR1 is SGHTA and CDR2 FQGNSA. V dropped 5 bases and J dropped 8; count of bases not matched to a gene: 17. The CDR3 consists of 17 residues. This CDR3 is CASSPPPLAGGRDEQFF. CDR3 sequence (DNA): TGTGCCAGCAGCCCGCCTCCCCTAGCGGGTGGTAGGGATGAGCAGTTCTTC.

This sequence joins TRBV4-2 and TRBJ2-7; tentatively, D is TRBD1 or TRBD2 (5 bases each). CDR3 length: 15 residues. Trimming shortened V by 0 bases and J by 3 bases, and 12 bases separated the two germline ends. Germline loops: CDR1 LGHNA, CDR2 YNFKEQ. The CDR3 here is CASSQDGTDNYEQYF. DNA of the CDR3: TGTGCCAGCAGCCAAGATGGGACGGATAACTACGAGCAGTACTTC.

The chain employs TRBV25-1 and TRBJ2-5; 7 nucleotides match TRBD2. Germline trimming cut 1 base from V and 5 bases from J; bases unmatched to any gene: 13. This CDR3 has 17 amino acids. Looked up from germline, CDR1 is MGHDK and CDR2 is SYGVNS. CDR3 bases: TGTGCCAGCAGTGAATCCAGGACTAGTTCTGGGGCTGAGACCCAGTACTTC. It codes for CASSESRTSSGAETQYF.

The chain recombines TRBV4-1 with TRBJ1-1; D is perhaps TRBD1 (5 bases). CDR1 is MGHRA, CDR2 YSYEKL, per germline. This CDR3 spans 15 amino acids. V gave up 0 bases and J gave up 1 base, with 9 bases separating them. CDR3 region: CASSQDPGPNTEAFF. For the CDR3, the DNA is TGCGCCAGCAGCCAAGACCCAGGGCCGAACACTGAAGCTTTCTTT.

The chain combines TRBV6-2 or TRBV6-3 with TRBJ2-7; no definite D call. Per the germline V gene, CDR1 is MNHEY and CDR2 is SVGEGT. Trimming shortened V by 6 bases and J by 3 bases, and 9 bases separated the two germline ends. The CDR3 consists of 12 residues. CDR3 DNA sequence: TGTGCCAGCAGCGGACCAATCTACGAGCAGTACTTC. It translates to CASSGPIYEQYF.

V usage is TRBV15 and J usage is TRBJ2-7, with 9 positions matching TRBD1. J was trimmed by 1 base and V by 1 base; bases with no gene match: 2. The V gene's germline CDR1 is LNHNV and CDR2 YYDKDF (reference sequence). This CDR3 is 15 amino acids long. The CDR3 reads CATSRGGTGSYEQYF. In DNA, the CDR3 is TGTGCCACCAGCAGAGGCGGGACAGGGTCCTACGAGCAGTACTTC.

The chain links TRBV30 to TRBJ2-7; D gene uncertain. Trimming shortened V by 1 base and J by 10 bases, and 14 bases separated the two germline ends. CDR3 size: 12 residues. The germline gives CDR1 GTSNPN, CDR2 SVGIG (reference sequence). Here the CDR3 reads CAWSAGGLIQYF. As DNA, the CDR3 is TGTGCCTGGAGTGCGGGCGGATTGATACAGTACTTC.

The J gene is TRBJ2-2, the V gene TRBV9; D possibly matches TRBD1 or TRBD2 (5 bases each). V lost 4 bases and J 5 bases, leaving 12 bases between the germline ends. The germline V gene encodes CDR1 SGDLS and CDR2 YYNGEE. The CDR3 loop spans 14 amino acids. CDR3 residues: CASSPQWGTGELFF. The CDR3 coding sequence is TGTGCCAGCAGCCCTCAGTGGGGGACCGGGGAGCTGTTTTTT.

The chain links TRBV27 to TRBJ2-5; 9 nucleotides align to TRBD2. The V and J ends lost 5 bases and 1 base, in that order; junction bases with no gene match: 5. CDR1 is MNHEY and CDR2 is SMNVEV in the germline V gene (reference sequence). The CDR3 has 15 residues. DNA for the CDR3: TGTGCCAGCAGTGGGCTAGCGGGACGCCAAGAGACCCAGTACTTC. Amino acids: CASSGLAGRQETQYF.

The chain recombines TRBV10-1 with TRBJ2-4; D may be TRBD1 (7 bases). Germline V CDR1 and CDR2: WNHNN, SYGVQD (reference sequence). V shed 5 bases and J shed 0 bases, with 8 bases lying between them. There are 14 residues in the CDR3. The CDR3 bases are TGCGCCAGCAGTCAGGGGGGAGCCAAAAACATTCAGTACTTC. It yields the protein CASSQGGAKNIQYF.

The V and J genes are TRBV11-3 and TRBJ1-1; no definite D call. Between the trimmed V and J ends, which lost 5 bases and 1 base, there was a span of 8 bases. Germline lookup yields CDR1 SGHNT and CDR2 YENEEA. The CDR3 is 13 residues long. The CDR3 region is CASSLRQNTEAFF. CDR3 sequence (DNA): TGTGCCAGCAGCCTAAGGCAGAACACTGAAGCTTTCTTT.

The chain recombines TRBV5-8 with TRBJ1-4, with D maybe TRBD1 (5 bases). V was trimmed by 0 bases and J by 3 bases, leaving 9 bases between them. The CDR3 totals 15 residues. Germline-derived CDR1 and CDR2 are SGHTS and YDEGEE. The CDR3 coding sequence is TGTGCCAGCAGCTTGGAGGGGCAGGCTAATGAAAAACTGTTTTTT. It is translated as CASSLEGQANEKLFF. Complete variable domain (other parts from reference TRBV5-8 and TRBJ1-4): EAGVTQSPTHLIKTRGQQATLRCSPISGHTSVYWYQQALGLGLQFLLWYDEGEERNRGNFPPRFSGRQFPNYSSELNVNALELEDSALYLCASSLEGQANEKLFFGSGTQLSVL.

The chain uses TRBV28 and TRBJ2-7; D is ambiguous. The CDR3 consists of 13 residues. Germline lookup yields CDR1 MDHEN and CDR2 SYDVKM. Between the trimmed V and J ends, which lost 4 bases and 1 base, there was a span of 8 bases. The CDR3 DNA follows: TGTGCCAGCAGTTCCGCAGAGTCCTACGAGCAGTACTTC. Translation: CASSSAESYEQYF.

The V gene is TRBV5-1, the J gene TRBJ2-1; 7 positions agree with TRBD2. Looked up from germline, CDR1 is SGHRS and CDR2 is YFSETQ. The CDR3 contains 15 residues. Trimming at V came to 0 bases and at J to 8 bases, leaving 8 bases not matched to a gene. DNA for the CDR3: TGCGCCAGCAGCTTGGAAGTGACTAGCATAGATGAGCAGTTCTTC. Amino acids: CASSLEVTSIDEQFF.

The chain has TRBV7-7 and TRBJ2-2, with no clear D. Germline V gene lookup returns CDR1 SSHAT and CDR2 FNYEAQ (reference sequence). V was shortened by 1 base and J by 2 bases, with 5 bases between the two germline ends. This CDR3 has 14 residues. The CDR3 spells CASSLGTNTGELFF. The DNA of the CDR3 is TGTGCCAGCAGCTTAGGGACCAACACCGGGGAGCTGTTTTTT.

The rearrangement uses TRBV30 and TRBJ1-5; 8 nucleotides agree with TRBD1. The junction had 5 bases not matched to a gene; V was cut back by 1 base and J by 6 bases. The CDR3 contains 14 residues. CDR1 and CDR2 (germline): GTSNPN, SVGIG (reference sequence). This CDR3 is CAWSATGVPQPQHF. CDR3 nucleotide sequence: TGTGCCTGGAGTGCGACAGGGGTCCCTCAGCCCCAGCATTTT.

This clone was seen just once. The chain uses TRBV5-1 and TRBJ2-3; 12 bases are shared with TRBD2. J was trimmed by 6 bases and V by 0 bases; bases with no gene match: 5. The length of the CDR3 is 16 residues. Germline V gives CDR1 SGHRS, CDR2 YFSETQ. In nucleotides, the CDR3 is TGCGCCAGCAGCTTGGCAGCTAGCGGGGGGGCTGATACGCAGTATTTT. Its protein is CASSLAASGGADTQYF.

This chain links TRBV18 with TRBJ2-6; 8 nucleotides line up with TRBD1. Germline CDR1 and CDR2: KGHSH and LQKENI. V lost 1 base, J lost 0 bases, and 5 bases stayed unmatched. This CDR3 has 18 residues. CDR3 DNA sequence: TGTGCCAGCTCACCACGGGCACAGGGGGGCTCTGGGGCCAACGTCCTGACTTTC. Encoded protein: CASSPRAQGGSGANVLTF.

The chain carries TRBV5-5 and TRBJ2-2, with 7 bases matching TRBD2. CDR1 is SGHKS and CDR2 is YYEKEE in the germline V gene (reference sequence). With 4 bases clipped from V and 1 base from J, the junction kept 7 bases outside the gene matches. This CDR3 is built from 16 residues. In DNA, the CDR3 is TGTGCCAGCAGCCCCAGGGACTACCAGAACACCGGGGAGCTGTTTTTT. Amino acids: CASSPRDYQNTGELFF.